The 18 T cell receptor beta chains in this list originate from one sample, sequenced in a study of blood T cell repertoires in COVID-19. Sequencing was performed with immunoSEQ multiplex PCR; in TCRdb, only in-frame clones are kept and a portion is missing. The profile shows roughly 250,000 clones, about 68% of them singletons. The sequenced material came from peripheral blood. The receptor set was obtained from a woman of 80 years or more with acute or convalescent COVID-19.

The chain couples TRBV20-1 to TRBJ1-1; D call uncertain. Germline V CDR1 and CDR2: DFQATT, SNEGSKA (reference sequence). V was clipped by 3 bases and J by 5 bases, with 16 bases between them. The CDR3 has 14 amino acids. CDR3 bases: TGCAGTGCTAGTCCGGGTCTTCGCCTGACTGAAGCTTTCTTT. Amino acids: CSASPGLRLTEAFF.

This chain uses TRBV3-1 (or the pseudogene TRBV3-2) with TRBJ2-1, with 9 bases that match TRBD2. V gave up 3 bases and J gave up 9 bases; unmatched junction bases: 3. The CDR3 sequence is 13 residues long. Germline V gene lookup returns CDR1 LGHDT and CDR2 YNNKEL (reference sequence). The CDR3 nucleotides are TGTGCCAGCAGCCAGCGGGGGGGCGGTGAGCAGTTCTTC. This sequence encodes CASSQRGGGEQFF.

The CDR3 coding sequence is TGTGCCAGCAGTCCCCCTTTAATGACAGATACGCAGTATTTT. It specifies CASSPPLMTDTQYF. The chain combines TRBV6-5 with TRBJ2-3; D is unresolved. Per the germline V gene, CDR1 is MNHEY and CDR2 is SVGAGI. The CDR3 totals 14 residues. V lost 5 bases to trimming and J lost 3 bases, with 12 bases between them.

Regarding this clone: Other DNA variants within this sample encode the same CDR3. The chain recombines TRBV2 with TRBJ1-1; 8 bases map to TRBD1. The V segment lost 2 bases and the J segment 5 bases; nucleotides outside the gene matches: 1. The length of the CDR3 is 13 residues. CDR1 is SNHLY and CDR2 is FYNNEI in the germline V gene. The CDR3 region has the DNA TGTGCCAGCAGTGAAAACAGGGGGACTGAAGCTTTCTTT. Amino acids: CASSENRGTEAFF.

The rearrangement links TRBV15 to TRBJ1-1; 8 nucleotides match TRBD1. V was pared by 5 bases and J by 1 base, with 18 bases of the junction left unmatched. CDR1 is LNHNV, CDR2 YYDKDF, per germline (reference sequence). The CDR3 spans 19 residues. CDR3 amino acids: CATSPTFAGTGTSNTEAFF. CDR3 bases: TGTGCCACCAGCCCCACATTCGCCGGGACAGGAACTTCGAACACTGAAGCTTTCTTT.

This clone has a handful of counts. The chain employs TRBV18 and TRBJ2-3, with TRBD2 as a possible D gene (7 bases). The germline CDR1 and CDR2 sequences are KGHSH and LQKENI. Between the trimmed V and J ends, which lost 1 base and 3 bases, there was a span of 14 bases. The CDR3 sequence is 16 residues long. Here the CDR3 reads CASSPRRGLGTDTQYF. The CDR3 bases are TGTGCCAGCTCACCACGGCGGGGGCTAGGAACAGATACGCAGTATTTT.

The gene calls are TRBV5-1 and TRBJ2-3; D unclear. The ends were cut back, 4 bases at V and 3 bases at J, with 12 bases in the middle. Germline CDR1 SGHRS, CDR2 YFSETQ. CDR3 length: 14 residues. CDR3 protein: CASSALGSTDTQYF. The CDR3 DNA is TGCGCCAGCAGCGCGCTCGGGTCGACAGATACGCAGTATTTT. Drawing the rest from reference TRBV5-1 and TRBJ2-3, the complete variable domain is KAGVTQTPRYLIKTRGQQVTLSCSPISGHRSVSWYQQTPGQGLQFLFEYFSETQRNKGNFPGRFSGRQFSNSRSEMNVSTLELGDSALYLCASSALGSTDTQYFGPGTRLTVL.

V is TRBV3-1 (or the pseudogene TRBV3-2) and J is TRBJ2-7, with unresolved D. Per germline, CDR1 LGHDT and CDR2 YNNKEL (reference sequence). Trimming left V 1 base short and J 5 bases short, with 6 bases between. This CDR3 is 12 amino acids long. This chain's CDR3 is CASSQAAHEQYF. Written as DNA, the CDR3 is TGTGCCAGCAGCCAAGCAGCGCACGAGCAGTACTTC.

The chain combines TRBV19 with TRBJ2-3, with D perhaps matching TRBD2 (7 bases). This CDR3 spans 14 amino acids. V dropped 2 bases and J dropped 7 bases, with 13 bases sitting between them. CDR1 LNHDA and CDR2 SQIVND come from the germline V gene (reference sequence). In nucleotides, the CDR3 is TGTGCCAGTAGTATAATCGGGGGGCGAAATACGCAGTATTTT. Translating gives CASSIIGGRNTQYF.

The chain recombines TRBV18 with TRBJ1-3, with TRBD1 as a possible D gene (5 bases). Deletions cut 2 bases from V and 8 bases from J, with 13 bases between. The CDR3 is 14 residues long. CDR1 and CDR2 from the germline V gene are KGHSH and LQKENI. CDR3 nucleotides: TGTGCCAGCTCACCAGACAGCCGGGAGGACACCATATATTTT. Encoded protein: CASSPDSREDTIYF.

The V call is TRBV5-1, the J call TRBJ2-1; perhaps TRBD2 as D (7 bases). Per the germline V gene, CDR1 is SGHRS and CDR2 is YFSETQ. The CDR3 contains 14 residues. Trimming removed 0 bases at V and 14 bases at J, with 18 bases between. DNA of the CDR3: TGCGCCAGCAGCTTGGGGCCCGGGGGCCGGGGGGAGTTCTTC. This encodes CASSLGPGGRGEFF.

Remarks on this clone: The sample contains more than one DNA sequence encoding this CDR3. The rearrangement joins TRBV5-1 to TRBJ1-6; unclear D gene. Per germline, CDR1 SGHRS and CDR2 YFSETQ. V gave up 0 bases and J gave up 10 bases, with 8 bases separating them. This CDR3 has 13 amino acids. CDR3 amino acids: CASSLAGRSPLHF. In DNA form, the CDR3 reads TGCGCCAGCAGCTTGGCGGGGAGGTCACCCCTCCACTTT.

This clone appeared once. The rearrangement joins TRBV7-9 to TRBJ2-2, with 11 bases that match TRBD1. The ends lost 3 bases at V and 5 bases at J; junction bases unmatched: 5. This CDR3 is 16 amino acids long. Germline V gene lookup returns CDR1 SEHNR and CDR2 FQNEAQ (reference sequence). DNA for the CDR3: TGTGCCAGCAGCTTTCGCGGGACAGGGGGAACCGGGGAGCTGTTTTTT. It codes for CASSFRGTGGTGELFF.

The genes are TRBV19 and TRBJ2-2; 7 bases are a match to TRBD2. Unmatched junction bases numbered 5, after V lost 5 bases and J lost 5 bases. Germline V gene data show CDR1 as LNHDA and CDR2 as SQIVND (reference sequence). The CDR3 consists of 14 residues. The CDR3 sequence: CASSAPGGTGELFF. The CDR3 DNA sequence: TGTGCCAGTAGTGCCCCCGGGGGGACCGGGGAGCTGTTTTTT.

This clone was observed a few times. The CDR3 sequence is CASSRDSQDNSPLHF. Here the CDR3 DNA reads TGTGCCAGCAGCCGGGACAGTCAAGATAATTCACCCCTCCACTTT. The chain has TRBV6-5 and TRBJ1-6; 7 bases are a match to TRBD1. From germline, CDR1 is MNHEY and CDR2 SVGAGI. V dropped 6 bases and J dropped 5; count of bases not matched to a gene: 7. This CDR3 contains 15 residues.

On this clone itself: This CDR3 is also generated by other DNA sequences in the sample. This chain uses TRBV6-6 with TRBJ2-7, with D possibly matching TRBD1 (5 bases). Per the germline V gene, CDR1 is MNHNY and CDR2 is SVGAGI (reference sequence). CDR3 length: 14 residues. Trimming pared 2 bases from V and 1 base from J, leaving 9 bases between. This CDR3 is CASSYSQGSYEQYF. Here the CDR3 DNA reads TGTGCCAGCAGTTACAGCCAGGGTTCCTACGAGCAGTACTTC.

This sequence joins TRBV6-5 and TRBJ1-6, with 9 bases that match TRBD1. J was trimmed by 7 bases and V by 6 bases; bases with no gene match: 1. The CDR3 loop spans 13 amino acids. Germline assignment: CDR1 MNHEY and CDR2 SVGAGI. The CDR3 region has the DNA TGTGCCAGCAGCGACAGGGGGAATTCACCCCTCCACTTT. Amino acids: CASSDRGNSPLHF.

The genes are TRBV11-2 and TRBJ1-1, with D uncertain. Trimming took 8 bases from V and 1 from J, leaving 17 bases between them. CDR3 size: 15 residues. Per germline, CDR1 SGHAT and CDR2 FQNNGV. The chain's CDR3 is CASRILLTGNTEAFF. Written as DNA, the CDR3 is TGTGCCAGCCGTATTTTATTGACGGGGAACACTGAAGCTTTCTTT.